The T cell receptor (beta chain) under discussion was sequenced for a study of blood T cell repertoires in COVID-19. About the study: From T cells, B-cell-depleted T cells, or PBMCs came the material, which was cDNA or gDNA.

The assay was immunoSEQ multiplex PCR, and TCRdb's table has in-frame clones only and misses some. The repertoire has some 150,000 clones, roughly nine tenths of them found once; the top ten carry 10% to 11%. Patients in Seattle were enrolled during active infection, then followed longitudinally. The material sequenced was peripheral blood. The receptor was isolated from a woman aged 55-69 years with COVID-19, enrolled during active disease.

Written as DNA, the CDR3 is TGTGCCAGCAGCGAACTAGCGGGCCTACACAATGAGCAGTTCTTC. Translation: CASSELAGLHNEQFF. This rearrangement joins TRBV9 to TRBJ2-1; TRBD2 agrees at 9 bases. The germline V gene has CDR1 SGDLS and CDR2 YYNGEE. V dropped 3 bases and J dropped 5; count of bases not matched to a gene: 6. The CDR3 contains 15 residues.